The clone carrying this T cell receptor beta chain showed up many times. J was trimmed by 6 bases and V by 5 bases; bases with no gene match: 4. The CDR3 runs to 12 residues. CDR1 is DFQATT and CDR2 is SNEGSKA in the germline V gene (reference sequence). The data belong to a study of regulatory T cells in long-lasting Graves disease. For TCR beta, libraries came from iRepertoire HTBI primers and Arm-PCR of CDR3 regions. MiXCR was run by TCRdb on the multiplex PCR reads, yielding one entry per CDR3 protein. The table lists about 470,000 distinct CDR3 sequences, less than 25% of them singletons. Specified time point: persistent/refractory GD, antithyroid drugs over 5 years with positive TRAb. PBMC-derived RNA was used for the TCR library. Graves' disease diagnoses used American Thyroid Association guidelines.

This sequence joins TRBV20-1 and TRBJ2-7; 10 bases agree with TRBD1. The clonotype comes from a female donor with Graves disease. Sequencing used peripheral blood mononuclear cells (PBMCs), obtained when the disease was refractory, from a patient treated with antithyroid drugs. The CDR3 DNA is TGCAGTGCTGGACAGGGGGAGGGCGAGCAGTACTTC. It translates to CSAGQGEGEQYF.